This TCR beta chain was retrieved from a study of T cell responses to AZD1222 COVID-19 vaccine. CDR3 length: 14 amino acids. Germline V gene sequence: CDR1 MNHNS, CDR2 SASEGT. The assay was immunoSEQ multiplex PCR, and TCRdb's table has in-frame clones only and misses some. The data hold over 75,000 clones, with about nine tenths observed a single time. Findings and caveats of the study: Receipt of two AZD1222 doses was followed by a rise in Spike-specific TCR breadth and depth. Reportedly, close to half of spike-specific TCRs are directed against unmutated variant regions. Just 5 to 7 AZD1222 recipients were seropositive at baseline. Sampling that yielded the repertoires occurred only after the peak T cell response.

This clone occurred once. Antigen: not known. One end of the junction varies from germline; a read error may be responsible. The clonotype was recovered from an adult in good health. Here the sequenced sample was peripheral blood, taken on day 0 of AZD1222 vaccination. V usage is TRBV6-1 and J usage is TRBJ2-7; 8 bases agree with TRBD2. The CDR3 DNA sequence: TGTGCCAGCAGCGAAGCGGGGGCCCTCTACGAGCAGTACTTC. Encoded protein: CASSEAGALYEQYF.